The clone carrying this TCR beta chain was detected ten times or more. Antigen: not known. This sample was taken from a study of CD8 T cells in ankylosing spondylitis. Study results and caveats: Typical of ankylosing spondylitis blood, it appeared, was a TCR beta motif of fewer than ten highly homologous variants. With a CD8+ phenotype, disease-linked clones were relatively rare in peripheral blood.

Trimming cost V 2 bases and J 2 bases; bases outside gene matches: 9. This CDR3 contains 16 residues. Germline V gene lookup returns CDR1 MGHRA and CDR2 YSYEKL. Quantitative 5'-RACE with molecular barcodes generated TCR beta libraries. TCRdb ran MiXCR on the 5' RACE reads and lists one entry per CDR3 protein. The data contain about 69,000 distinct CDR3 sequences, approximately 5.3% of them singletons. The clonotype comes from a male donor with ankylosing spondylitis or in good health (not recorded which). V and J are TRBV4-1 and TRBJ2-7; 7 nucleotides align to TRBD1. The sequencing input was blood, either unsorted or a sorted T cell fraction (not recorded which). In nucleotides, the CDR3 is TGCGCCAGCAGCCAACCCTGGGACAGAGGAACCTACGAGCAGTACTTC. As protein: CASSQPWDRGTYEQYF.